The entry below gives a single T cell receptor beta chain sequence along with its context. Its antigen is currently unknown. The sample belongs to a study of T cells in Graves' hyperthyroidism and ophthalmopathy. General study findings and limits: Most clonotypes expanded in thyroid above 0.001 were likewise present in blood.

Amplification yielded TCR beta CDR3 regions, with RNA transcripts as the source. First-round RT-PCR with HTBI primers amplified the TCR CDR3 region. TCRdb re-called the multiplex PCR reads through MiXCR, storing one row per CDR3 protein. Here the sample spans 550,000 to 600,000 distinct CDR3 sequences, over 15% being singletons. The V gene's germline CDR1 is WNHNN and CDR2 SYGVQD (reference sequence). Trimming left V 0 bases short and J 3 bases short, with 11 bases between. This CDR3 is 15 amino acids long. The chain combines TRBV10-1 with TRBJ1-1; D gene unclear. This sequence was found in a woman younger than 35 with Graves' hyperthyroidism. The material sequenced was blood. The CDR3 nucleotides are TGCGCCAGCAGTGAGTCGTACGGAATGGACACTGAAGCTTTCTTT. Amino acid sequence: CASSESYGMDTEAFF.